This is a list of T cell receptor beta chains from one sample in a study of shared clonotypes between healthy human individuals. Profiling relied on immunoSEQ multiplex PCR, and the TCRdb table lists in-frame clones only, not all of them. In the table there are some 2,000,000 clones, around 96% of which are singletons. The sample comprised naive CD8+ T cells sorted from blood. Receptors were obtained from a man between 18 and 29 years old in good health. Each CDR3 is given with its conserved first and last residue. D genes are given only for firm matches. Only part of the rows carry a size: once, few, many, or a class if the clone is expanded.

once NA TRBJ2-2 TRBV9 TGTGCCAGCAGCGTAGATAACACCGGGGAGCTGTTTTTT CASSVDNTGELFF
NA NA TRBJ2-3 TRBV29-1 TGCAGCGAGCAGGGTAGCACAGATACGCAGTATTTT CSEQGSTDTQYF
NA TRBD1 TRBJ1-1 TRBV6-5 TGTGCCAGCAGCCAGGACAGGGGGAGCACTGAAGCTTTCTTT CASSQDRGSTEAFF
NA NA TRBJ1-5 TRBV19 TGTGCCAGTAGTATTCGGGACAGCAATCAGCCCCAGCATTTT CASSIRDSNQPQHF
NA NA TRBJ1-1 TRBV4-3 TGCGCCAGCAGCCAAGAGTCCGGATTGAACACTGAAGCTTTCTTT CASSQESGLNTEAFF
NA NA TRBJ1-3 TRBV7-9 TGTGCCAGCAGCATCGACATAAACACCATATATTTT CASSIDINTIYF
NA NA TRBJ2-7 TRBV20-1 TGCAGTGGAGGGAAGATTATCGAGCAGTACTTC CSGGKIIEQYF
NA TRBD2 TRBJ2-3 TRBV7-7 TGTGCTAGCAGCCCGGGGACTAGCGGGGGGGCTCCAGATACGCAGTATTTT CASSPGTSGGAPDTQYF
NA NA TRBJ1-2 TRBV4-1 TGCGCCAGCAGCCAACCAGGATTCTATGGCTACACCTTC CASSQPGFYGYTF
NA NA TRBJ1-5 TRBV6-5 TGTGCCAGCAGTACCGTGGCGGGGGGCCATCAGCCCCAGCATTTT CASSTVAGGHQPQHF
NA NA TRBJ1-5 TRBV27 TGTGCCAGCAGTCCTCCGGGGGACAATCAGCCCCAGCATTTT CASSPPGDNQPQHF
NA TRBD1 TRBJ1-2 TRBV29-1 TGCAGCTTGGGGACAGGGGATGGCTACACCTTC CSLGTGDGYTF
NA NA TRBJ2-1 TRBV27 TGTGCCAGCAGTCCAGGAGCGGGCCCTCCGGGCAATGAGCAGTTCTTC CASSPGAGPPGNEQFF
NA TRBD1 TRBJ2-1 TRBV5-6 TGTGCCAGCAGCTTAGGGACAGGGGTTGGGGCCAATGAGCAGTTCTTC CASSLGTGVGANEQFF
NA NA TRBJ1-5 TRBV7-9 TGTGCCAGCAGCTTATTAGATCAGCCCCAGCATTTT CASSLLDQPQHF
NA NA TRBJ2-7 TRBV21-1 TGTGCCAGCAGCATAAACCGGGCGGGAGGGTCCAGCTACGAGCAGTACTTC CASSINRAGGSSYEQYF
NA NA TRBJ1-3 TRBV5-1 TGCGCCAGCAGCTTGGAGGGGGGAAGCGGAAACACCATATATTTT CASSLEGGSGNTIYF
once TRBD1 TRBJ2-1 TRBV10-2 TGCGCCAGCACGGGACAGACTAACAATGAGCAGTTCTTC CASTGQTNNEQFF
NA NA TRBJ1-6 TRBV19 TGTGCCAGTAGTAGGGGGTCGACAATTAATAATTCACCCCTCCACTTT CASSRGSTINNSPLHF
NA TRBD1 TRBJ1-4 TRBV28 TGTGCCAGCTGGGACAGGGGAAAGAATGAAAAACTGTTTTTT CASWDRGKNEKLFF
NA NA TRBJ1-1 TRBV16 TGTGCCAGCAGCCAACCTGACCTGAACACTGAAGCTTTCTTT CASSQPDLNTEAFF
NA TRBD1 TRBJ1-6 TRBV28 TGTGCCAGCAGTTCTTCCCAGGGGGCAGGTTCACCCCTCCACTTT CASSSSQGAGSPLHF
NA NA TRBJ2-7 TRBV5-6 TGTGCCAGCAGCCCGGTTGGTGATAGCTCCTACGAGCAGTACTTC CASSPVGDSSYEQYF
NA NA TRBJ2-2 TRBV30 TGTGCCTGGACCGAAGCGAACACCGGGGAGCTGTTTTTT CAWTEANTGELFF